These 17 T cell receptor beta chains were sequenced from one sample in a study of cytomegalovirus exposure and HLA in healthy donors. The PCR employed 60 Vbeta primers together with 13 Jbeta primers. Clones were sequenced by immunoSEQ multiplex PCR, and TCRdb holds only the in-frame ones, with some missing. Among 150,000 or so clones listed, 80% were seen once. The specimen was PBMCs. All receptors derive from a woman aged 45-60 years in good health and CMV-seropositive.

The chain recombines TRBV4-1 with TRBJ2-7; D remains ambiguous. Germline V lookup: CDR1 MGHRA, CDR2 YSYEKL. The CDR3 runs 15 residues. The V gene lost 1 base and the J gene lost 2 bases, with 12 bases spanning the gap. The DNA of the CDR3 is TGCGCCAGCAGCCAAGGGGTAGGCGACACCTACGAGCAGTACTTC. Its protein product is CASSQGVGDTYEQYF.

The chain links TRBV7-2 to TRBJ1-5, with 9 bases aligning to TRBD1. The CDR3 is made up of 15 amino acids. Germline CDR1 and CDR2: SGHTA and FQGNSA. The J segment lost 0 bases and the V segment lost 7 bases, leaving 4 bases of the junction unmatched. CDR3 DNA sequence: TGTGCCAGCACCGGACAGGGGATTAGCAATCAGCCCCAGCATTTT. This gives the protein CASTGQGISNQPQHF.

The rearrangement links TRBV12-5 to TRBJ2-3; no clear D. Per germline, CDR1 LGHNT and CDR2 FRNRAP. Trimming removed 7 bases from V and 0 bases from J, with 5 bases in between. This CDR3 is built from 12 residues. CDR3 nucleotides: TGTGCTAGTGCCACTAGCACAGATACGCAGTATTTT. Translation gives CASATSTDTQYF.

This clone was detected only once. The chain employs TRBV19 and TRBJ2-2, with D uncertain. Deletions cut 1 base from V and 1 base from J, with 4 bases between. The CDR3 runs to 14 residues. Germline V gene data show CDR1 as LNHDA and CDR2 as SQIVND (reference sequence). CDR3 sequence: CASSIAVNTGELFF. In DNA form, the CDR3 reads TGTGCCAGTAGTATAGCAGTGAACACCGGGGAGCTGTTTTTT.

The chain recombines TRBV15 with TRBJ1-4; D call uncertain. With 0 bases removed from V and 7 bases from J, the gap between germline ends came to 12 bases. CDR3 size: 15 residues. Germline CDR1 and CDR2: LNHNV and YYDKDF (reference sequence). For the CDR3, the DNA is TGTGCCACCAGCAGAGATTTAATAGGGAGTGAAAAACTGTTTTTT. It codes for CATSRDLIGSEKLFF.

About this clone: One end of the junction is discordant with germline, which a read error may explain. Additional DNA sequences in this sample encode the identical CDR3. CDR3 coding DNA: TGCGCCACCCACCCGGGTGGGACAGGGGGGCAGCCCCAGCATTTT. Amino acid sequence: CATHPGGTGGQPQHF. This chain uses TRBV28 with TRBJ1-5, with TRBD1 matching 11 bases. CDR1 is MDHEN and CDR2 is SYDVKM in the germline V gene. CDR3 length: 15 amino acids.

This clone was seen a single time. This chain joins TRBV29-1 and TRBJ1-2; 8 bases are a match to TRBD1. Per the germline V gene, CDR1 is SQVTM and CDR2 is ANQGSEA. The CDR3 is 13 residues long. V lost 6 bases to trimming and J lost 3 bases; unmatched junction nucleotides: 6. The CDR3 here is CSVLDRADYGYTF. In DNA, the CDR3 is TGCAGCGTCCTGGACAGGGCAGACTATGGCTACACCTTC.

Comments on this clone: The same CDR3 arises from other DNA sequences in this sample as well. J is TRBJ2-3 and V is TRBV11-3, with D perhaps TRBD1 (5 bases). Germline V gene lookup returns CDR1 SGHNT and CDR2 YENEEA. V gave up 0 bases and J gave up 5 bases, with 6 bases separating them. CDR3 length: 13 residues. CDR3 in DNA: TGTGCCAGCAGCTTAGAGCAGGGAGATACGCAGTATTTT. Residues: CASSLEQGDTQYF.

The rearrangement uses TRBV7-9 and TRBJ1-4; D is undetermined. The CDR3 length is 14 residues. From germline, CDR1 is SEHNR and CDR2 FQNEAQ (reference sequence). V was trimmed by 7 bases and J by 1 base, leaving 10 bases between them. The CDR3 sequence is CASTKGVTNEKLFF. In DNA form, the CDR3 reads TGTGCCAGCACCAAGGGAGTAACTAATGAAAAACTGTTTTTT.

Notes on this clone: The junction and the germline gene differ at one end; a read error may be behind it. The chain uses TRBV7-9 and TRBJ1-1; 9 nucleotides align to TRBD1. This CDR3 is 14 amino acids long. Germline-derived CDR1 and CDR2 are SEHNR and FQNEAQ (reference sequence). The CDR3 region is CSSSTLSGTGKAFF. In nucleotides, the CDR3 is TGTTCCAGCAGCACCCTCTCCGGGACAGGGAAAGCTTTCTTT.

J is TRBJ1-5 and V is TRBV30; 7 bases map to TRBD1. The V gene's germline CDR1 is GTSNPN and CDR2 SVGIG (reference sequence). V lost 3 bases, J lost 4 bases, and 3 bases stayed unmatched. This CDR3 has 13 residues. As DNA, the CDR3 is TGTGCCTGGAGGGGACAGCCTAATCAGCCCCAGCATTTT. Translated, it gives CAWRGQPNQPQHF. The full variable domain, rest sourced from reference TRBV30 and TRBJ1-5, is SQTIHQWPATLVQPVGSPLSLECTVEGTSNPNLYWYRQAAGRGLQLLFYSVGIGQISSEVPQNLSASRPQDRQFILSSKKLLLSDSGFYLCAWRGQPNQPQHFGDGTRLSIL.

This clone occurred a few times. This rearrangement joins TRBV7-6 to TRBJ2-3; D is undetermined. The CDR3 is 12 residues long. The V gene's germline CDR1 is SGHVS and CDR2 FNYEAQ. V lost 3 bases and J lost 6, with 7 bases in between. CDR3 sequence: CASSFRGDTQYF. As DNA, the CDR3 is TGTGCCAGCAGCTTTCGAGGCGATACGCAGTATTTT.

This rearrangement joins TRBV4-3 to TRBJ1-2, with 11 bases identical to TRBD1. This CDR3 region has 16 residues. The ends lost 1 base at V and 4 bases at J; junction bases unmatched: 5. Germline V gene data show CDR1 as LGHNA and CDR2 as YSLEER. CDR3 DNA sequence: TGCGCCAGCAGCCAAGGGACAGGGGGCTCGGTCTATGGCTACACCTTC. Residues: CASSQGTGGSVYGYTF.

About this clone itself: An end of the junction does not agree with germline; a read error may underlie this. This sequence joins TRBV7-7 and TRBJ2-3; 7 bases match TRBD2. Looked up from germline, CDR1 is SSHAT and CDR2 is FNYEAQ (reference sequence). This CDR3 region has 15 residues. This CDR3 is CASSLGREATDTQYF. The CDR3 DNA is TGTGCTAGCAGCTTAGGGAGGGAGGCCACGGATACGCAGTATTTT.

This clone was picked up one time. The chain carries TRBV10-2 and TRBJ2-1; 7 nucleotides match TRBD2. CDR3 length: 18 amino acids. Trimming removed 3 bases from V and 0 bases from J; junction bases left unmatched: 11. The germline CDR1 and CDR2 sequences are WSHSY and SAAADI. The CDR3: CASSERTLASSSYNEQFF. CDR3 DNA: TGCGCCAGCAGTGAACGGACACTAGCGAGTAGCTCCTACAATGAGCAGTTCTTC.

The genes are TRBV7-9 and TRBJ2-5; a possible D gene is TRBD2 (7 bases). TRBJ2-7 matches the DNA end more closely, so the J call is doubtful. This CDR3 spans 15 amino acids. CDR1 and CDR2 (germline): SEHNR, FQNEAQ (reference sequence). DNA for the CDR3: TGTGCCAGCAGCGAAGGGGGAGGGCCCATCTACGAGCAGTACTTC. This codes for CASSEGGGPIYEQYF.

The chain couples TRBV27 to TRBJ2-1; the D gene is possibly TRBD2 (5 bases). V was shortened by 2 bases and J by 7 bases, with 15 bases between the two germline ends. Germline V CDR1 and CDR2: MNHEY, SMNVEV (reference sequence). The CDR3 is 15 residues long. CDR3 amino acids: CASSLGDYLSNEQFF. DNA of the CDR3: TGTGCCAGCAGTTTAGGAGACTACCTTTCGAATGAGCAGTTCTTC.